The 22 T cell receptor beta chains below all came from one sample that was sequenced in a study of identical twins. TCRdb redid the calling of the 5' RACE reads with MiXCR, one entry per CDR3 protein. Among approximately 680,000 distinct CDR3 sequences, roughly 7.2% were seen once, and the ten largest hold roughly 1.5%. These data also featured in a second study, about yellow fever vaccine responses in identical twins.

Sequenced sample: PBMCs. The receptors shown here come from a woman aged 18-29 years in good health.

The chain employs TRBV12-3 or TRBV12-4 and TRBJ2-2; 11 bases align to TRBD2. V trimming: 3 bases; J trimming: 4 bases; junction bases outside the gene matches: 4. This CDR3 contains 16 residues. The CDR3 coding sequence is TGTGCCAGCAGTTTCACTAGCGGGGGAATCACCGGGGAGCTGTTTTTT. Translating gives CASSFTSGGITGELFF.

The table lists this clonotype with a few counts. The CDR3 nucleotides are TGTGCCAGCAGTTACGGGGCGAACACCGGGGAGCTGTTTTTT. Amino acids: CASSYGANTGELFF. The V and J genes are TRBV6-5 and TRBJ2-2; D not certain. The germline V gene encodes CDR1 MNHEY and CDR2 SVGAGI. Trimming removed 2 bases from V and 0 bases from J, with 4 bases in between. The CDR3 consists of 14 residues.

This clonotype was found a few times. For the CDR3, the DNA is TGCGCCAGCAGCTTGTCCCAGGGTGGAAGGGAGACCCAGTACTTC. Encoded protein: CASSLSQGGRETQYF. The chain recombines TRBV5-1 with TRBJ2-5, with D possibly matching TRBD1 (5 bases). The CDR3 length is 15 residues. Looked up from germline, CDR1 is SGHRS and CDR2 is YFSETQ. Trimming stripped 1 base from V and 5 bases from J, with 15 bases between.

This chain links TRBV2 with TRBJ2-6, with 10 bases identical to TRBD1. Unmatched junction bases numbered 11, after V lost 3 bases and J lost 0 bases. The germline gives CDR1 SNHLY, CDR2 FYNNEI. This CDR3 has 20 residues. In DNA form, the CDR3 reads TGTGCCAGCAGTGAGACCGGGACAGGGGCCTACCGCTCTGGGGCCAACGTCCTGACTTTC. Its translation is CASSETGTGAYRSGANVLTF.

This clonotype was picked up many times. Written as DNA, the CDR3 is TGCAGTGCCTCGAAACAGGGGATGGTCCAGCCCCAGCATTTT. Translating gives CSASKQGMVQPQHF. This chain uses TRBV20-1 with TRBJ1-5, with 7 bases fitting TRBD1. V trimming: 6 bases; J trimming: 7 bases; junction bases outside the gene matches: 12. Germline V gene lookup returns CDR1 DFQATT and CDR2 SNEGSKA (reference sequence). This CDR3 comprises 14 residues.

The chain uses TRBV28 and TRBJ2-7; TRBD1 matches 7 bases. This CDR3 is 14 amino acids long. Germline CDR1 reads MDHEN; CDR2 reads SYDVKM. With V trimmed by 5 bases and J by 6 bases, 10 bases remained unmatched. The CDR3 region is CASSPPLTGAEQYF. The CDR3 region has the DNA TGTGCCAGCAGTCCCCCCCTTACAGGGGCCGAGCAGTACTTC.

This clonotype was counted between two and nine times. This chain uses TRBV7-6 with TRBJ2-3; 9 bases align to TRBD2. The germline gives CDR1 SGHVS, CDR2 FNYEAQ. The ends lost 3 bases at V and 5 bases at J; junction bases unmatched: 15. The CDR3 consists of 18 residues. DNA for the CDR3: TGTGCCAGCAGCTTTTCAGGGGTAGGAGCGGGAGGAATAGATACGCAGTATTTT. Translated: CASSFSGVGAGGIDTQYF.

The rearrangement links TRBV4-1 to TRBJ1-3; D not resolved. The CDR3 consists of 14 residues. Trimming pared 1 base from V and 4 bases from J, leaving 8 bases between. Germline loops: CDR1 MGHRA, CDR2 YSYEKL. The DNA of the CDR3 is TGCGCCAGCAGCCAAGCCTTTCCCGGAAACACCATATATTTT. The encoded protein is CASSQAFPGNTIYF.

This clonotype occurred many times. This chain joins TRBV7-6 and TRBJ2-2; tentative D call: TRBD1 (5 bases). The CDR3 is 16 residues long. The V and J ends lost 5 bases and 0 bases respectively, with 13 bases between them. Germline lookup yields CDR1 SGHVS and CDR2 FNYEAQ. The chain's CDR3 is CASSPRTYPNTGELFF. CDR3 nucleotide sequence: TGTGCCAGCAGCCCTCGGACATACCCGAACACCGGGGAGCTGTTTTTT.

A few counts support this clonotype. The V call is TRBV15, the J call TRBJ1-1; the D is unclear. The germline V gene has CDR1 LNHNV and CDR2 YYDKDF (reference sequence). Between the trimmed V and J ends, which lost 1 base and 5 bases, there was a span of 11 bases. The CDR3 runs 14 residues. The CDR3 loop reads CATSRGAEVTEAFF. The CDR3 DNA sequence: TGTGCCACCAGCAGAGGGGCGGAGGTGACTGAAGCTTTCTTT.

This chain uses TRBV20-1 with TRBJ2-3, with TRBD2 matching 15 bases. The germline CDR1 and CDR2 sequences are DFQATT and SNEGSKA (reference sequence). The CDR3 totals 17 residues. J lost 2 bases, V lost 4 bases, and 7 bases had no gene match. The CDR3 here is CSAKGLAGGPITDTQYF. The CDR3 DNA follows: TGCAGTGCTAAAGGACTAGCGGGAGGGCCCATCACAGATACGCAGTATTTT.

The V call is TRBV5-1, the J call TRBJ2-3, with 9 bases matching TRBD1. Germline loops: CDR1 SGHRS, CDR2 YFSETQ. With 0 bases clipped from V and 2 bases from J, the junction kept 4 bases outside the gene matches. CDR3 length: 16 residues. This chain's CDR3 is CASSLAGTGNTDTQYF. The CDR3 coding sequence is TGCGCCAGCAGCTTGGCCGGGACAGGGAACACAGATACGCAGTATTTT.

Many counts were recorded for this clonotype. This rearrangement joins TRBV10-3 to TRBJ2-7, with a possible D match to TRBD1 (6 bases). From germline, CDR1 is ENHRY and CDR2 SYGVKD. With 3 bases removed from V and 1 base from J, the gap between germline ends came to 13 bases. The CDR3 sequence is 15 residues long. The CDR3 here is CAISDQGPPSYEQYF. CDR3 nucleotide sequence: TGTGCCATCAGTGATCAGGGGCCCCCATCCTACGAGCAGTACTTC.

This clonotype occurred a few times. The chain employs TRBV29-1 and TRBJ2-7, with 13 bases matching TRBD2. Germline CDR1 SQVTM, CDR2 ANQGSEA. The V gene end was trimmed by 6 bases and the J gene end by 3 bases; junction bases not matched to a gene: 5. The CDR3 loop spans 14 amino acids. The CDR3 DNA follows: TGCAGCGTGGACGGACTAGCGGGAGTCTACGAGCAGTACTTC. It codes for CSVDGLAGVYEQYF.

This clonotype came up many times. The chain uses TRBV11-2 and TRBJ2-3, with D unresolved. V dropped 3 bases and J dropped 2 bases, with 9 bases sitting between them. The CDR3 totals 14 residues. Germline V gene data show CDR1 as SGHAT and CDR2 as FQNNGV. CDR3 sequence reads: CASSFYINTDTQYF. Written as DNA, the CDR3 is TGTGCCAGCAGCTTCTACATAAACACAGATACGCAGTATTTT.

Many counts were recorded for this clonotype. The chain links TRBV12-3 or TRBV12-4 to TRBJ1-2, with a tentative D call TRBD1 (6 bases). The CDR3 runs 11 residues. V lost 6 bases and J lost 8, with 10 bases in between. CDR3: CASRTGGGYTF. CDR3 sequence (DNA): TGTGCCAGCAGGACAGGTGGGGGCTACACCTTC.

A single count supports this clonotype. A single base separates this from a much larger clone, so it may be a read error. The chain uses TRBV7-8 and TRBJ2-1, with TRBD1 matching 7 bases. CDR3 length: 15 residues. Germline V CDR1 and CDR2: SGHVS, FQNEAQ. V trimming: 6 bases; J trimming: 5 bases; junction bases outside the gene matches: 10. The chain's CDR3 is CASRKQGLAHNEQFF. CDR3 DNA sequence: TGTGCCAGCAGAAAACAGGGGTTAGCCCACAATGAGCAGTTCTTC.

This clonotype was seen only a few times. This sequence joins TRBV6-4 and TRBJ2-5, with D uncertain. There are 13 residues in the CDR3. V gave up 4 bases and J gave up 5 bases, with 11 bases separating them. The germline V gene has CDR1 MRHNA and CDR2 SNTAGT. This CDR3 is CASSARVGETQYF. CDR3 DNA sequence: TGTGCCAGCAGTGCCCGGGTTGGGGAGACCCAGTACTTC.

This clonotype was seen many times. The chain combines TRBV28 with TRBJ1-5; D not certain. Trimming stripped 3 bases from V and 4 bases from J, with 4 bases between. Germline CDR1 MDHEN, CDR2 SYDVKM. The CDR3 is 12 residues long. CDR3 in amino acids: CASSFLNQPQHF. The CDR3 nucleotides read TGTGCCAGCAGTTTCCTAAATCAGCCCCAGCATTTT.

The gene calls are TRBV29-1 and TRBJ2-7; D gene unclear. Trimming shortened V by 8 bases and J by 2 bases, and 13 bases separated the two germline ends. CDR1 SQVTM and CDR2 ANQGSEA come from the germline V gene. The CDR3 consists of 12 residues. The CDR3 region is CSSQPQTYEQYF. In DNA, the CDR3 is TGCAGCTCCCAGCCTCAAACCTACGAGCAGTACTTC.

CDR3 sequence reads: CSAREDSVTQPQHF. The CDR3 region has the DNA TGCAGTGCTAGAGAGGACAGTGTGACTCAGCCCCAGCATTTT. V gene TRBV20-1 combines with J gene TRBJ1-5, with D tentatively TRBD1 (6 bases). V lost 0 bases and J lost 6, with 12 bases in between. Germline V gene data show CDR1 as DFQATT and CDR2 as SNEGSKA (reference sequence). This CDR3 is 14 amino acids long.

This clonotype has a handful of counts. Given the absence of the conserved phenylalanine or tryptophan at the CDR3 end, a read error is likely. The DNA is omitted, as the CDR3 cannot be located on it reliably, and the CDR3 follows TCRdb's listing. The chain recombines TRBV20-1 with TRBJ2-3; TRBD2 was called by the table and not checked on the DNA. Counting both end residues, the CDR3 totals 8 amino acids. The V gene's germline CDR1 is DFQATT and CDR2 SNEGSKA (reference sequence). CDR3 sequence: CSASGGRV.